These 7 T cell receptor beta chains were sequenced from one sample in a study of Graves' ophthalmopathy and Graves' hyperthyroidism. RNA transcripts were the template, and TCR beta CDR3 regions were amplified from them. An initial RT-PCR round employing HTBI primers preceded a second-round multiplex PCR. MiXCR was run by TCRdb on the multiplex PCR reads, yielding one entry per CDR3 protein. The table records 650,000 to 800,000 distinct CDR3 sequences, over 40% of them present only once. Sequencing was carried out using peripheral blood. The receptors derive from an adult man with Graves' ophthalmopathy.

Note on this clonotype: A much larger clone sits a single nucleotide away, making a read error possible. The rearrangement joins TRBV9 to TRBJ1-1, with 8 bases matching TRBD1. V lost 3 bases and J lost 1; bases outside the gene matches: 5. The length of the CDR3 is 15 residues. Germline values: CDR1 SGDLS, CDR2 YYNGEE. The DNA of the CDR3 is TGTGCCAGCAGCGGTACAGGGGGATCGAACACTGAAGCTTTCTTT. Translated, it gives CASSGTGGSNTEAFF.

This clonotype was seen only a few times. The V call is TRBV20-1, the J call TRBJ1-1; 9 bases are a match to TRBD1. Germline CDR1 DFQATT, CDR2 SNEGSKA (reference sequence). The CDR3 loop spans 14 amino acids. J lost 4 bases, V lost 1 base, and 4 bases had no gene match. The CDR3 loop is CSARVPDRGTEAFF. Here the CDR3 DNA reads TGCAGTGCTAGAGTCCCGGACAGGGGCACTGAAGCTTTCTTT.

This clonotype showed up many times. This chain connects TRBV7-9 to TRBJ1-5, with D hard to call. V lost 10 bases, J lost 3 bases, and 13 bases lay in between. CDR1 is SEHNR and CDR2 is FQNEAQ in the germline V gene (reference sequence). The CDR3 extends over 13 amino acids. CDR3 coding DNA: TGTGCCACAGAAAGCGGAACCAATCAGCCCCAGCATTTT. Encoded protein: CATESGTNQPQHF.

This clonotype was counted ten times or more. This chain links TRBV24-1 with TRBJ2-5; tentative D call: TRBD2 (6 bases). The germline CDR1 and CDR2 sequences are KGHDR and SFDVKD. The CDR3 covers 11 residues. V dropped 10 bases and J dropped 2 bases, with 7 bases sitting between them. The CDR3 nucleotides read TGTGCCACTGGACTACAAGAGACCCAGTACTTC. It translates to CATGLQETQYF.

This clonotype appeared a single time. The chain uses TRBV29-1 and TRBJ1-5, with D perhaps matching TRBD1 (5 bases). The V end lost 1 base, the J end lost 5 bases, and 9 bases lay between the germline ends. In germline, CDR1 is SQVTM, CDR2 ANQGSEA. The CDR3 sequence is 13 residues long. CDR3 loop: CSVEVMGDQPQHF. CDR3 coding DNA: TGCAGCGTTGAAGTGATGGGGGATCAGCCCCAGCATTTT.

Many counts were recorded for this clonotype. The rearrangement joins TRBV7-9 to TRBJ2-7, with D hard to call. This CDR3 comprises 15 residues. Germline V gene lookup returns CDR1 SEHNR and CDR2 FQNEAQ (reference sequence). V lost 4 bases, J lost 4 bases, and 17 bases lay in between. CDR3 sequence reads: CASSSPDGPSYEQYF. The CDR3 coding sequence is TGTGCCAGCAGCTCCCCTGACGGACCATCATACGAGCAGTACTTC.

There are many counts of this clonotype. The CDR3 nucleotides read TGTGCCAGCAGCCAATTCGAAGGAACTGGAAACACCATATATTTT. It specifies CASSQFEGTGNTIYF. V gene TRBV16 combines with J gene TRBJ1-3, with D unclear. CDR1 and CDR2 (germline): KGHSY, FQNENV. The CDR3 runs 15 residues. Trimming cost V 1 base and J 2 bases, with 9 bases left between them.